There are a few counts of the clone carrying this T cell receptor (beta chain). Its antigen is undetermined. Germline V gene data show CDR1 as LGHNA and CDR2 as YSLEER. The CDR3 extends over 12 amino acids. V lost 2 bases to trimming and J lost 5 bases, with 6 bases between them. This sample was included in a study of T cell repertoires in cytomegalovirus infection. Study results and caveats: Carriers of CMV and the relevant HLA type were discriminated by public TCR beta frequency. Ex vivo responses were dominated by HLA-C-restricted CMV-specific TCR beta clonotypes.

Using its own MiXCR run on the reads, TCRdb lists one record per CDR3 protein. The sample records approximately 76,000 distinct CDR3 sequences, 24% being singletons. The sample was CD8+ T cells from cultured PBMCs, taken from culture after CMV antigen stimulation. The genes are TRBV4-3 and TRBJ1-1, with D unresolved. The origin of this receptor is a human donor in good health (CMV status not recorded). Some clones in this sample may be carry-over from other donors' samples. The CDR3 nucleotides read TGCGCCAGCAGCCAACTAGGGACTGAAGCTTTCTTT. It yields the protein CASSQLGTEAFF.